Below are 11 T cell receptor beta chains sequenced from a single sample in a study of breast tumors, draining lymph nodes, adjacent tissues. One entry per CDR3 protein results from TCRdb running MiXCR on the multiplex PCR reads. The sample holds hundreds of thousands of distinct CDR3 sequences, approximately 31% seen once. Samples came from axillary lymph nodes draining the breast cancer. Sequencing was performed on axillary lymph node tissue. The receptors were gathered from a female donor with breast cancer. Some clones in this sample may be carry-over from other donors' samples.

This clonotype was seen only a few times. The chain joins TRBV27 to TRBJ2-7; the match to TRBD1 covers 9 bases. The V and J ends lost 5 bases and 3 bases, in that order; junction bases with no gene match: 14. Germline values: CDR1 MNHEY, CDR2 SMNVEV (reference sequence). This CDR3 is 17 amino acids long. DNA of the CDR3: TGTGCCAGCAGTCCCAAATCCGGGGACAGGGAAGACTACGAGCAGTACTTC. Its protein product is CASSPKSGDREDYEQYF.

This clonotype showed up many times. The chain combines TRBV12-3 or TRBV12-4 with TRBJ2-5; TRBD1 matches 8 bases. V shed 7 bases, J shed 4 bases, and the junction held 2 bases outside the gene matches. The length of the CDR3 is 12 residues. This chain's CDR3 is CASKDRGETQYF. As DNA, the CDR3 is TGTGCCAGCAAAGACAGGGGAGAGACCCAGTACTTC.

This clonotype was recorded many times. The rearrangement joins TRBV7-9 to TRBJ2-7; a weak D match, TRBD1 (6 bases). V gave up 3 bases and J gave up 4 bases, with 16 bases separating them. The CDR3 length is 15 residues. Germline CDR1 and CDR2: SEHNR and FQNEAQ (reference sequence). The CDR3 reads CASSLGAPDLYEQYF. CDR3 in DNA: TGTGCCAGCAGCTTGGGGGCTCCGGACCTTTACGAGCAGTACTTC. Filled out from reference TRBV7-9 and TRBJ2-7, the complete variable domain reads DTGVSQNPRHKITKRGQNVTFRCDPISEHNRLYWYRQTLGQGPEFLTYFQNEAQLEKSRLLSDRFSAERPKGSFSTLEIQRTEQGDSAMYLCASSLGAPDLYEQYFGPGTRLTVT.

This clonotype was counted at least ten times. V and J are TRBV7-2 and TRBJ2-5; no clear D gene. Trimming took off 0 bases at V and 1 base at J, with 12 bases between the two ends. This CDR3 is 16 amino acids long. Germline V CDR1 and CDR2: SGHTA, FQGNSA. The CDR3 bases are TGTGCCAGCAGCTTAGCCGCAAGGGCAGGCCAAGAGACCCAGTACTTC. It codes for CASSLAARAGQETQYF.

This clonotype was recorded at least ten times. The chain joins TRBV6-5 to TRBJ2-3, with TRBD2 as a possible D gene (5 bases). V lost 2 bases, J lost 7 bases, and 16 bases lay in between. Germline values: CDR1 MNHEY, CDR2 SVGAGI. The CDR3 sequence is 15 residues long. The chain's CDR3 is CASSYEVGVFNTQYF. The DNA of the CDR3 is TGTGCCAGCAGTTACGAGGTCGGGGTGTTCAATACGCAGTATTTT.

Many counts were recorded for this clonotype. The chain is built from TRBV7-3 and TRBJ2-2; 8 nucleotides line up with TRBD2. Trimming cost V 4 bases and J 3 bases; bases outside gene matches: 4. Germline CDR1 and CDR2: SGHTA and FQGTGA. This CDR3 region has 15 residues. The CDR3 coding sequence is TGTGCCAGCAGCTCGGGACTAGGGGACACCGGGGAGCTGTTTTTT. It codes for CASSSGLGDTGELFF. Full variable domain (rest looked up from reference TRBV7-3 and TRBJ2-2): GAGVSQTPSNKVTEKGKYVELRCDPISGHTALYWYRQSLGQGPEFLIYFQGTGAADDSGLPNDRFFAVRPEGSVSTLKIQRTERGDSAVYLCASSSGLGDTGELFFGEGSRLTVL.

This clonotype was recorded once. Because it lacks the conserved phenylalanine or tryptophan at the end, this CDR3 is likely a read error. It is unclear where the CDR3 begins or ends on the DNA, so no DNA is shown, and the CDR3 is as TCRdb lists it. The genes are TRBV5-4 and TRBJ1-1. The CDR3 sequence runs 12 residues, both termini included. Germline V CDR1 and CDR2: SGHNT, YYREEE (reference sequence). The CDR3: CASSLSIGVATL.

The J gene is TRBJ2-3, the V gene TRBV7-2, with D maybe TRBD2 (8 bases). Germline V gene lookup returns CDR1 SGHTA and CDR2 FQGNSA. Trimming removed 1 base from V and 11 bases from J, with 19 bases in between. This CDR3 is 15 amino acids long. This chain's CDR3 is CASSLEGAGGNEQYF. In DNA, the CDR3 is TGTGCCAGCAGCTTAGAGGGGGCGGGGGGCAATGAGCAGTATTTT.

This clonotype was seen at least ten times. V gene TRBV6-1 combines with J gene TRBJ2-7, with TRBD1 matching over 10 bases. The CDR3 sequence is 12 residues long. CDR1 and CDR2 from the germline V gene are MNHNS and SASEGT. V was clipped by 11 bases and J by 7 bases; unmatched bases: 8. CDR3 DNA sequence: TGTGCCTTACGACAGGGGGCTCGGGAGCAGTACTTC. The encoded protein is CALRQGAREQYF.

This clonotype showed up many times. The chain combines TRBV27 with TRBJ2-2; D not resolved. V lost 5 bases to trimming and J lost 3 bases, with 4 bases between them. The germline V gene has CDR1 MNHEY and CDR2 SMNVEV (reference sequence). The CDR3 covers 12 residues. The CDR3 nucleotides are TGTGCCAGCAGTACCTACACCGGGGAGCTGTTTTTT. Protein: CASSTYTGELFF.

To note about this clonotype: A much larger clone lies one base from this, so it may be a read error. The chain combines TRBV5-5 with TRBJ2-7; 10 bases line up with TRBD1. Germline-derived CDR1 and CDR2 are SGHKS and YYEKEE (reference sequence). This CDR3 contains 14 residues. With V trimmed by 4 bases and J by 2 bases, 3 bases remained unmatched. The CDR3 DNA is TGTGCCAGCAGCCGACAGGGGGCCACCTACGAGCAGTACTTC. This translates into CASSRQGATYEQYF.